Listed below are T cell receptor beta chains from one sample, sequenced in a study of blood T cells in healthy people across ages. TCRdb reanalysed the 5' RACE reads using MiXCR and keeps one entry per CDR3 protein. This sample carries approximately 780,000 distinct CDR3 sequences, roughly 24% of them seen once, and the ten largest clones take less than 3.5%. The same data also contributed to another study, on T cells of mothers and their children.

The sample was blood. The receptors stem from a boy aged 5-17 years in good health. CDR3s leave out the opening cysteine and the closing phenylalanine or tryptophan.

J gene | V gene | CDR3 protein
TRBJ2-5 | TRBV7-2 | ASSLSSSGGVETQY
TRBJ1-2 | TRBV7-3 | ASSFAGGGGGYT
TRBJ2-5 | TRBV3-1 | ASNAQGNNQETQY
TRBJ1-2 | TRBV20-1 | SARGTGIGYT
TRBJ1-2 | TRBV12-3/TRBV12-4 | SSSQRRPPRGYT
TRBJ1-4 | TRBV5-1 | ASSPTEIGEKLF
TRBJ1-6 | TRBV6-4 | ASSEPGYNSPLH
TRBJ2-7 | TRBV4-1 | ASSQEKFAGGIGSYEQY
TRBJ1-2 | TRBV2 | ASSGSQGAVGYT
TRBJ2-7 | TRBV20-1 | SARPGYEQY
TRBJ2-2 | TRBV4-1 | VSSNPYGGVLTGELF
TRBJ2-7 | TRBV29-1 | SVEAPGQELPEQY
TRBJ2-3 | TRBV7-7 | ASSLGSGGPDTQY
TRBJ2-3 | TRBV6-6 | ASSSPGKVTDTQY
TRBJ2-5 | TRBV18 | ASSPPTAGGQETQY
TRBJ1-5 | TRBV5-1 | ASSAGQGNQPQH
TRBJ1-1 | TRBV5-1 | ASSLAASNAEAF
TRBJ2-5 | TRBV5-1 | ASSFISGASKETQY
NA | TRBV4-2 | ASSQDDSGGINEQF
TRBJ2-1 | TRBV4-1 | ASSQDKRGGRLEQF
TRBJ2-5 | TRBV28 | ASSFRLASQETQY
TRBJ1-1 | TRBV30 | AWSGGRVGAEAF
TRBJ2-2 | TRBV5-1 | ASSLAGYTGELF
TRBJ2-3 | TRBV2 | ASSAGDTDTQY
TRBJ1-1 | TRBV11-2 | ASSLDTRTGKERNTEAF